Below, 20 T cell receptor beta chains from the same sample are listed, as sequenced in a study of vaccination effects on CD4 cells after COVID-19. Antigen-specific CD4+ T cells expanded by the ViraFEST assay with viral peptide pools were then sequenced. Following a roughly 11-day culture, CD4+ T cells were purified. Everyone in the study got two shots of either the BNT162b2 or mRNA-1273 vaccine. No antigen has been assigned to these receptors. The table came from immunoSEQ multiplex PCR; TCRdb's copy has only in-frame clones and leaves some out. The sample consists of approximately 61,000 clones, less than 80% of them appearing once. Material: CD4+ T cells from PBMCs cultured with HCoV-229E spike peptides, obtained after COVID-19 vaccination. These receptors all stem from a human donor who received a COVID-19 vaccine.

The chain combines TRBV3-1 (or the pseudogene TRBV3-2) with TRBJ2-5, with D possibly TRBD1 on 5 matching bases. The CDR3 loop spans 14 amino acids. In germline, CDR1 is LGHDT, CDR2 YNNKEL (reference sequence). V dropped 6 bases and J dropped 7 bases, with 18 bases sitting between them. The CDR3 bases are TGTGCCAGCAGTGGAAATACGCAGGGAATGACCCAGTACTTC. Amino acids: CASSGNTQGMTQYF.

This chain links TRBV7-3 with TRBJ2-3, with TRBD2 identical over 8 bases. Germline CDR1 is SGHTA and CDR2 is FQGTGA. V dropped 1 base and J dropped 2; count of bases not matched to a gene: 8. The CDR3 totals 17 residues. The CDR3 DNA is TGTGCCAGCAGCTTAATACGGGGGGGGCCATCCACAGATACGCAGTATTTT. Translation: CASSLIRGGPSTDTQYF.

This sequence joins TRBV30 and TRBJ1-4; possible D gene TRBD1, 5 bases. Germline CDR1 reads GTSNPN; CDR2 reads SVGIG (reference sequence). The CDR3 runs to 15 residues. Trimming took 2 bases from V and 3 from J, leaving 13 bases between them. As DNA, the CDR3 is TGTGCCTGGAGTACGGGAGGGGCGGCTAATGAAAAACTGTTTTTT. This translates into CAWSTGGAANEKLFF.

The rearrangement joins TRBV18 to TRBJ1-4; no reliable D call. CDR1 and CDR2 (germline): KGHSH, LQKENI. V lost 2 bases to trimming and J lost 8 bases, with 9 bases between them. The CDR3 totals 13 residues. The CDR3: CASSPGVQEKLFF. The CDR3 DNA reads as TGTGCCAGCTCACCAGGGGTCCAGGAAAAACTGTTTTTT.

The chain has TRBV6-4 and TRBJ2-1; 7 positions match TRBD1. Germline-derived CDR1 and CDR2 are MRHNA and SNTAGT. The CDR3 length is 15 residues. The J segment lost 6 bases and the V segment lost 8 bases, leaving 13 bases of the junction unmatched. Here the CDR3 DNA reads TGTGCCAGCGGGGGACAGAGGGCGCGGCGCAATGAGCAGTTCTTC. It translates to CASGGQRARRNEQFF.

This clone was recorded a few times. The V call is TRBV30, the J call TRBJ2-3, with 10 bases matching TRBD1. Trimming took 3 bases from V and 5 from J; bases not matched to a gene: 5. Germline CDR1 and CDR2: GTSNPN and SVGIG (reference sequence). This CDR3 is 14 amino acids long. CDR3 in amino acids: CAWSNGQGGDTQYF. Written as DNA, the CDR3 is TGTGCCTGGAGCAATGGACAGGGGGGAGATACGCAGTATTTT.

The chain recombines TRBV30 with TRBJ2-5; 8 bases align to TRBD1. This CDR3 has 14 amino acids. J was trimmed by 5 bases and V by 2 bases; bases with no gene match: 7. CDR1 is GTSNPN and CDR2 is SVGIG in the germline V gene (reference sequence). CDR3 coding DNA: TGTGCCTGGAGTAGGACAGGGTGGGGGGAGACCCAGTACTTC. It translates to CAWSRTGWGETQYF.

The count of this clone is one. It is unclear where the CDR3 begins or ends on the DNA, so no DNA is shown, and the CDR3 is as TCRdb lists it. The chain combines TRBV24-1 with TRBJ2-2; no check of the table's D call, TRBD2, against the DNA was made. Germline CDR1 KGHDR, CDR2 SFDVKD. A total of 14 residues make up the CDR3, ends included. The CDR3 loop is CATSTSGNTGELFF.

V gene TRBV4-2 combines with J gene TRBJ1-2, with 11 bases that match TRBD1. This CDR3 has 18 residues. Germline V gene sequence: CDR1 LGHNA, CDR2 YNFKEQ. V shed 2 bases, J shed 3 bases, and the junction held 11 bases outside the gene matches. This CDR3 is CASSQFLTPGQGDYGYTF. The CDR3 DNA is TGTGCCAGCAGCCAATTCCTAACTCCGGGACAGGGGGACTATGGCTACACCTTC.

V and J are TRBV19 and TRBJ2-4; D is possibly TRBD1 (6 bases). The germline gives CDR1 LNHDA, CDR2 SQIVND (reference sequence). The CDR3 is made up of 14 amino acids. V was shortened by 3 bases and J by 10 bases, with 16 bases between the two germline ends. The CDR3 protein is CASSIDGQSGIQYF. CDR3 DNA sequence: TGTGCCAGTAGTATCGACGGACAGTCGGGGATTCAGTACTTC.

This clone showed up just once. The chain combines TRBV14 with TRBJ1-2; D possibly corresponds to TRBD1 (5 bases). The CDR3 is 14 amino acids. V was trimmed by 4 bases and J by 8 bases, leaving 17 bases between them. In germline, CDR1 is SGHDN, CDR2 FVKESK. CDR3: CASSPNRSPGGYTF. The CDR3 DNA reads TGTGCCAGCAGCCCTAATAGATCCCCAGGGGGCTACACCTTC.

V is TRBV11-2 and J is TRBJ2-4; 16 positions match TRBD2. CDR3 size: 18 residues. Germline values: CDR1 SGHAT, CDR2 FQNNGV. Trimming removed 4 bases from V and 0 bases from J; junction bases left unmatched: 3. The CDR3 DNA reads TGTGCCAGCAGCTCCGGGACTAGCGGGGGGGTAGCCAAAAACATTCAGTACTTC. Protein product: CASSSGTSGGVAKNIQYF.

The chain employs TRBV3-1 (or the pseudogene TRBV3-2) and TRBJ1-1, with 9 bases aligning to TRBD1. The CDR3 consists of 17 residues. Losses at the gene ends were 3 bases for V and 0 bases for J; bases not matched to a gene: 8. CDR1 and CDR2 (germline): LGHDT, YNNKEL (reference sequence). CDR3 nucleotides: TGTGCCAGCAGCCACGGACAGGGGCGGGCAATGAACACTGAAGCTTTCTTT. Its translation is CASSHGQGRAMNTEAFF.

The rearrangement uses TRBV6-2 or TRBV6-3 and TRBJ1-2; D is ambiguous. V was pared by 2 bases and J by 4 bases, with 2 bases between. Germline V gene sequence: CDR1 MNHEY, CDR2 SVGEGT. The CDR3 extends over 11 amino acids. The CDR3 sequence is CASSYGYGYTF. CDR3 DNA sequence: TGTGCCAGCAGTTACGGCTATGGCTACACCTTC.

This chain uses TRBV7-8 with TRBJ2-2; D remains unclear. The CDR3 has 17 amino acids. The V end lost 5 bases, the J end lost 1 base, and 17 bases lay between the germline ends. Germline CDR1 reads SGHVS; CDR2 reads FQNEAQ. The CDR3 protein is CASSKTPAYLNTGELFF. CDR3 in DNA: TGTGCCAGCAGCAAGACTCCGGCGTACTTGAACACCGGGGAGCTGTTTTTT.

The rearrangement joins TRBV4-2 to TRBJ1-4; D gene uncertain. Trimming pared 6 bases from V and 7 bases from J, leaving 15 bases between. Germline V gene lookup returns CDR1 LGHNA and CDR2 YNFKEQ. This CDR3 has 14 residues. This CDR3 reads CASRGSIGSEKLFF. The CDR3 bases are TGTGCCAGCAGGGGATCGATCGGGTCTGAAAAACTGTTTTTT.

This clone was observed a handful of times. The J gene is TRBJ1-6, the V gene TRBV7-8; 7 nucleotides match TRBD1. The CDR3 loop spans 14 amino acids. Germline values: CDR1 SGHVS, CDR2 FQNEAQ. V lost 5 bases to trimming and J lost 10 bases; unmatched junction nucleotides: 8. This CDR3 is CASSPGTVPSPLHF. The CDR3 region has the DNA TGTGCCAGCAGCCCAGGGACAGTTCCATCACCCCTCCACTTT.

The V and J genes are TRBV5-1 and TRBJ1-1; TRBD1 matches at 8 bases. V lost 7 bases to trimming and J lost 0 bases; unmatched junction nucleotides: 8. The CDR3 runs 15 residues. The germline gives CDR1 SGHRS, CDR2 YFSETQ. The CDR3, as DNA: TGCGCCAGCGGGCCAGGGGGCGCGATGAACACTGAAGCTTTCTTT. It specifies CASGPGGAMNTEAFF.

In its sample, this clone was seen a few times. The chain couples TRBV9 to TRBJ2-3; no firm D call. V lost 0 bases and J 5 bases, leaving 4 bases between the germline ends. The CDR3 totals 12 residues. Germline-derived CDR1 and CDR2 are SGDLS and YYNGEE. The CDR3 here is CASSVGEDTQYF. The CDR3 DNA is TGTGCCAGCAGCGTAGGAGAAGATACGCAGTATTTT.

The chain recombines TRBV11-1 with TRBJ1-6; 10 bases match TRBD1. Germline CDR1 and CDR2: SGHAT and FQDESV (reference sequence). The V and J ends lost 3 bases and 9 bases, in that order; junction bases with no gene match: 2. This CDR3 is 14 amino acids long. For the CDR3, the DNA is TGTGCCAGCAGCTTCGGGACAGGGGCTTCACCCCTCCACTTT. It encodes CASSFGTGASPLHF.